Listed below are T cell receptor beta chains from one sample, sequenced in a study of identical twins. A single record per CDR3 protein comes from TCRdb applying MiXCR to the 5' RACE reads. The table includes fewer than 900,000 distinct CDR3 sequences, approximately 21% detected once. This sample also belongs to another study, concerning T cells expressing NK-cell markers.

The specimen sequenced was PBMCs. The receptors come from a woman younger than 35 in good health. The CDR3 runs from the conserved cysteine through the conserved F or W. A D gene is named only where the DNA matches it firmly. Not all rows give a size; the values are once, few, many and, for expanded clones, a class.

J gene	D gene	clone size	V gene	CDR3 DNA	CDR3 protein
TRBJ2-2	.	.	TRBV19	TGTGCCAGTAATGGCGGGGAAGACACCGGGGAGCTGTTTTTT	CASNGGEDTGELFF
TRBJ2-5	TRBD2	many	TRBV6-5	TGTGCCAGCAGGCGGGGGTCGGAGACCCAGTACTTC	CASRRGSETQYF
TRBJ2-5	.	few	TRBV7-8	TGTGCCAGCAGCCAGCAGACCGAGACCCAGTACTTC	CASSQQTETQYF
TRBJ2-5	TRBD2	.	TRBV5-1	TGCGCCAGCAGCTTGAGAGGGTGGGAGGGAGAAGAGACCCAGTACTTC	CASSLRGWEGEETQYF
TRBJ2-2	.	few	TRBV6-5	TGTGCCAGCAGTTGGGAACTACGTGGCACCGGGGAGCTGTTTTTT	CASSWELRGTGELFF
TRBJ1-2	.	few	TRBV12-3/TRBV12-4	TGTGCCAGCAGTTTGGGGGCAGGGCCTAACTATGGCTACACCTTC	CASSLGAGPNYGYTF
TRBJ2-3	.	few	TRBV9	TGTGCCAGCAGCCCCTCTACCCAGGAGGGTACGCAGTATTTT	CASSPSTQEGTQYF
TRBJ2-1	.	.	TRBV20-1	TGCAGTGCCACAGGGATTAATGAGCAGTTCTTC	CSATGINEQFF
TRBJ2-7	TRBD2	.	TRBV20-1	TGCAGTGCTAGAGGGACTAGCGGGTTTCACGAGCAGTACTTC	CSARGTSGFHEQYF
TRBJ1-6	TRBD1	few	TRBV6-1	TGTGCCAGCAGTCCGGACAGGGGGATGCGCGTGAGGGATTCACCCCTCCACTTT	CASSPDRGMRVRDSPLHF
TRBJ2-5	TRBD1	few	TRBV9	TGTGCCAGCAGCGAGACAGGGGGAGTGGAGACCCAGTACTTC	CASSETGGVETQYF
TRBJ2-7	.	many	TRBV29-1	TGCAGCGTTGTCCTAGGATCGACACATTCCTACGAGCAGTACTTC	CSVVLGSTHSYEQYF
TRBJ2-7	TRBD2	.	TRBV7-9	TGTGCCAGCAGCCACGGGACTAGCGGAACGCGCTACGAGCAGTACTTC	CASSHGTSGTRYEQYF
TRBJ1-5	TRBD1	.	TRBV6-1	TGTGCCAGCAGAAGACAGGGGATCGGCAATCAGCCCCAGCATTTT	CASRRQGIGNQPQHF
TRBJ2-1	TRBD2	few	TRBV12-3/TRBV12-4	TGTGCCTTCAGTTTAGAAGCGGGGCTGGGCTCAACCTACAATGAGCAGTTCTTC	CAFSLEAGLGSTYNEQFF
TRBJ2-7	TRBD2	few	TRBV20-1	TGCAGTGCTAATCGAGCGGGATACGAGCAGTACTTC	CSANRAGYEQYF
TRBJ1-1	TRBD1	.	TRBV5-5	TGTGCCAGCAGCTTAACCCAGACAGGGATGAACACTGAAGCTTTCTTT	CASSLTQTGMNTEAFF
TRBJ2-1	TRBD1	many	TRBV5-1	TGCGCCAGCAGCATATACGGGACAGGGACCTACAATGAGCAGTTCTTC	CASSIYGTGTYNEQFF
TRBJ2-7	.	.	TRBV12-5	TGTGCTAGTGGTTCAAGGGGCTACGAGCAGTACTTC	CASGSRGYEQYF
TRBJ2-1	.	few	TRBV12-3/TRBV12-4	TGTGCCAGCAGCTTGGAGGCCGGGGCAGGGACCTACAATGAGCAGTTCTTC	CASSLEAGAGTYNEQFF
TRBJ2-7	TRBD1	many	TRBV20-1	TGCAGTGCTGGGACAGGGTCGTGGGGGGAGCAGTACTTC	CSAGTGSWGEQYF
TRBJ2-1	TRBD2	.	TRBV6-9	TGTGCCAGCAGCCCCCTTAGCGGGGGGGCCGATGACGAGCAGTTCTTC	CASSPLSGGADDEQFF
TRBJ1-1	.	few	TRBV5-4	TGTGCCAGCAGATTGGACCGAAACACTGAAGCTTTCTTT	CASRLDRNTEAFF
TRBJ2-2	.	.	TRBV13	TGTGCCAGCAGCTTAGTAAACGGCCCAGTCGGGGAGCTGTTTTTT	CASSLVNGPVGELFF
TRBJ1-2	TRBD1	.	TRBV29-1	TGCAGCGCAACCGGGACAGGGGGCAACTATGGCTACACCTTC	CSATGTGGNYGYTF
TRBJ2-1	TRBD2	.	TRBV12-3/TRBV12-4	TGTGCCAGCAGCCTTGAGCGGGGGGGTGAGCAGTTCTTC	CASSLERGGEQFF
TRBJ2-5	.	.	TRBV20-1	TGCAGTGCTAGAGATCCCGGGGGAGTGTCAGAAGAGACCCAGTACTTC	CSARDPGGVSEETQYF
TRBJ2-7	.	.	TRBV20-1	TGCAGTGGGGCGGAAGCAAACTACGAGCAGTACTTC	CSGAEANYEQYF
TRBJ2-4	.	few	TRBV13	TGTGCCAGCAGCTTAGGCCTTAAAGGGGGATATTTAGCCAAAAACATTCAGTACTTC	CASSLGLKGGYLAKNIQYF
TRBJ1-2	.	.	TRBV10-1	TGCGCCAGCAGTGAGGACAGTTCGGGGGGCTACACCTTC	CASSEDSSGGYTF
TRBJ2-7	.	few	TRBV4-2	TGTGCCAGCAGCCCCGAGACCCAAATCTACGAGCAGTACTTC	CASSPETQIYEQYF
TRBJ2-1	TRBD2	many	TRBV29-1	TGCAGCGTCACCGGGACTAGCGACTACAATGAGCAGTTCTTC	CSVTGTSDYNEQFF
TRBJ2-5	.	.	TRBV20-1	TGCAGTGCTAGTCGCGGGCCTGGGGCCCAAGAGACCCAGTACTTC	CSASRGPGAQETQYF
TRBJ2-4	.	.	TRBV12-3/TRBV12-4	TGTGCCAGCAGTTTGGGGCTGGAGAGGGTGTACATTCAGTACTTC	CASSLGLERVYIQYF
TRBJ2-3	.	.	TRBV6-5	TGTGCCAGCAGTTACTTCGGTAGCACAGATACGCAGTATTTT	CASSYFGSTDTQYF
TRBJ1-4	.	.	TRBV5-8	TGTGCCAGCACCCGGACAGCAACTAATGAAAAACTGTTTTTT	CASTRTATNEKLFF
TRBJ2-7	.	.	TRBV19	TGTGCCAGCGGCGGGGTCCCACTCGCCGAGCAGTACTTC	CASGGVPLAEQYF
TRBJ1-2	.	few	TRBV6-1	TGTGCCAGCAGCCCATGGGAGGGGGATGGCTACACCTTC	CASSPWEGDGYTF
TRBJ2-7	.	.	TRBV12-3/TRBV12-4	TGTGCCAGCAGTCCCGCTGCAAGGAGCTCCTACGAGCAGTACTTC	CASSPAARSSYEQYF
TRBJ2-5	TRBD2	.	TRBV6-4	TGTGCCAGCAGTGTGGCGGGGGGGGAGACCCAGTACTTC	CASSVAGGETQYF
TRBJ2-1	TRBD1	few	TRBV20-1	TGCAGTGTTGACAGGGGAGGTTGGAAGTTCTTC	CSVDRGGWKFF
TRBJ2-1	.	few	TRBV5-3	TGTGCCAGAAGCTTGGTTATGGGAAGGCGAGAGGAGCAGTTCTTC	CARSLVMGRREEQFF
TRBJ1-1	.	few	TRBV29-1	TGCAGCTCCACAGGGCTGGGCACTGAAGCTTTCTTT	CSSTGLGTEAFF
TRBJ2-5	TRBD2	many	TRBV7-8	TGTGCCAGCAGCTTTCCCCCGGGGGGGGAGACCCAGTACTTC	CASSFPPGGETQYF
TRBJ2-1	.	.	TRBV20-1	TGCAGTGCCCCACCGCCAGGGAATAGGTACAATGAGCAGTTCTTC	CSAPPPGNRYNEQFF
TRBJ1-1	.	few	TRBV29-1	TGCAGCGTTGAACAGCGGTTAAACACTGAAGCTTTCTTT	CSVEQRLNTEAFF
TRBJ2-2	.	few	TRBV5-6	TGTGCCAGCAGCTTTTGGGTATACCCCACCGGGGAGCTGTTTTTT	CASSFWVYPTGELFF
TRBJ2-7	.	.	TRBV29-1	TGCAGCGTTGCTTCGACCGTAAGTCACGAGCAGTACTTC	CSVASTVSHEQYF
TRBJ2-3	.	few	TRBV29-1	TGCAGCGTTGAGCGGTTCGCAGATACGCAGTATTTT	CSVERFADTQYF
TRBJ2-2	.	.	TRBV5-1	TGCGCCAGCAGCTTATCCGGGACTTCGAACACCGGGGAGCTGTTTTTT	CASSLSGTSNTGELFF
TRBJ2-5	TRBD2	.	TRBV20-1	TGCAGTGCTAGCCTAGCGGGGGCCCGGGAGACCCAGTACTTC	CSASLAGARETQYF
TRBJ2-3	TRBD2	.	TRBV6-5	TGTGCCAGCAGTTCGTCGGCGGGGGGGCCGGTAGATACGCAGTATTTT	CASSSSAGGPVDTQYF
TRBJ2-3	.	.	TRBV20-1	TGCAGTACTCGGGATCCCACAGATACGCAGTATTTT	CSTRDPTDTQYF
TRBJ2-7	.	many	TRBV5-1	TGCGCCAGCAGCTTGGCAGTAGGCGAGCAGTACTTC	CASSLAVGEQYF
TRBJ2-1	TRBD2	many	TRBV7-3	TGCGCCAGCAGCTTGGGTAGCGGGAACGAGCAGTTCTTC	CASSLGSGNEQFF